This T cell receptor (beta chain) is from a study of radiation and T cells in renal cell carcinoma. Study outcomes and limitations: Intratumoral heterogeneity was not captured in these roughly 0.98 g regions. Top 100 clonotypes averaged about 50% in irradiated versus approximately 45% in nephrectomy-only tumors.

V was pared by 5 bases and J by 0 bases, with 2 bases of the junction left unmatched. The CDR3 extends over 15 amino acids. Germline V lookup: CDR1 MNHEY, CDR2 SVGAGI. In regard to this clone: Its matching antigen is unknown.

Treatment denoted: treatment-naive control, cytoreductive nephrectomy. Control samples are tumors resected by cytoreductive nephrectomy without prior radiation. Control tumors came from a handful of females and fewer than twelve males, aged roughly 35 to 90. Some clones are missing from TCRdb's copy, which holds only in-frame ones; the method was immunoSEQ multiplex PCR. Of 15,000 to 18,000 clones in the sample, 56% were seen once. This TCR was sampled from a man aged 45-65 years with renal cell carcinoma. The V gene is TRBV6-5, the J gene TRBJ1-4; 8 bases map to TRBD1. The specimen comprised tumor tissue, sampled from a patient whose treatment was nephrectomy without radiotherapy. The CDR3 bases are TGTGCCAGCAGTCAGGACAGGGCAACTAATGAAAAACTGTTTTTT. It codes for CASSQDRATNEKLFF.